This TCR beta chain came from a study of T cell changes during pregnancy in multiple sclerosis (dated by TCRdb to the late 2010s). General notes on the study: The study looked at changes in the T cell repertoire across pregnancy in women with multiple sclerosis.

In the case of this clone: Its specific antigen is unknown. Per-base quality was not reported, and no clone a single base away is much larger than it.

Libraries were built with the immunoSEQ multiplex PCR assay. TCRdb's version of the immuneACCESS table is confined to in-frame rearrangements and falls short of the full clone set. An unresolved V gene accounts for under half of the shortfall where checked; the remainder is of unknown origin. This sample gives roughly 71,000 clones in total; around nine tenths of them show up just once. The ten top clones hold approximately 1.6% of the sample. V lost 6 bases and J lost 1 base, and the count of bases not matched to a germline gene is 5. CDR1 and CDR2, per the germline V gene, are KGHSH and LQKENI. The CDR3 covers 14 residues, taking in both the cysteine and the phenylalanine. Solely the CDR3 DNA is kept, with 42 bases framed from the first base.

The chain employs TRBV18 and TRBJ2-5, with TRBD1 matching 7 junction bases. Specimen: peripheral blood, collected in the first trimester of pregnancy. This clonotype was sampled from a female donor in good health, enrolled as a control in a pregnancy study. The CDR3 reads CASSRDSSQETQYF. The nucleotide sequence reads as follows: TGTGCCAGCTCTCGGGACAGCAGCCAAGAGACCCAGTACTTC. Here the CDR3 is joined to the reference TRBV18 and TRBJ2-5 genes, and the full variable domain is: NAGVMQNPRHLVRRRGQEARLRCSPMKGHSHVYWYRQLPEEGLKFMVYLQKENIIDESGMPKERFSAEFPKEGPSILRIQQVVRGDSAAYFCASSRDSSQETQYFGPGTRLLVL.